The next 23 T cell receptor beta chains were all read from a single sample in a study of response to subunit inactivated influenza vaccine. In TCRdb, the RT-PCR reads were re-called with MiXCR into one record per CDR3 protein. This sample carries more than 450,000 distinct CDR3 sequences, about 12% of them seen once, and the ten largest clones take 9.5% to 13%. The sample in question was PBMCs from blood, obtained on the day of vaccination. These receptors were collected from a man aged 45 to 65 who received an inactivated influenza vaccine.

This clonotype was counted a few times. The CDR3 DNA reads as TGCAGTGCTGGCGGACAGACAGATACGCAGTATTTT. It specifies CSAGGQTDTQYF. This chain links TRBV20-1 with TRBJ2-3; weak D call: TRBD1 (6 bases). The V and J ends lost 5 bases and 3 bases respectively, with 9 bases between them. Germline lookup yields CDR1 DFQATT and CDR2 SNEGSKA (reference sequence). This CDR3 is 12 amino acids long.

The chain carries TRBV20-1 and TRBJ2-5; the match to TRBD2 covers 13 bases. Trimming took 5 bases from V and 2 from J; bases not matched to a gene: 8. CDR1 and CDR2 from the germline V gene are DFQATT and SNEGSKA (reference sequence). CDR3 length: 16 residues. The CDR3 region has the DNA TGCAGTGCTTCTGATGGACTAGCGGGAGTACAAGAGACCCAGTACTTC. Amino acids: CSASDGLAGVQETQYF.

This clonotype has more than one count but fewer than ten. The V gene is TRBV6-2 or TRBV6-3, the J gene TRBJ2-7, with D possibly matching TRBD2 (6 bases). Trimming removed 7 bases at V and 1 base at J, with 17 bases between. Germline assignment: CDR1 MNHEY and CDR2 SVGEGT. This CDR3 has 15 residues. Here the CDR3 reads CASTPAGPISYEQYF. Here the CDR3 DNA reads TGTGCCAGCACCCCGGCGGGACCAATTTCCTACGAGCAGTACTTC.

This clonotype was found a few times. The chain joins TRBV6-5 to TRBJ1-1; D is unresolved. CDR3 length: 14 residues. The germline V and J ends were trimmed by 5 bases and 1 base, with 11 bases remaining between them. Germline V gene data show CDR1 as MNHEY and CDR2 as SVGAGI. CDR3 sequence: CASSNRASNTEAFF. For the CDR3, the DNA is TGTGCCAGCAGTAACCGGGCCTCGAACACTGAAGCTTTCTTT.

This clonotype was counted only a few times. The rearrangement links TRBV10-2 to TRBJ2-1; D gene uncertain. V shed 6 bases and J shed 9 bases, with 12 bases lying between them. The V gene's germline CDR1 is WSHSY and CDR2 SAAADI. The CDR3 is 12 residues long. DNA for the CDR3: TGCGCCAGCAGCGAAGGGCCTTTTGAGCAGTTCTTC. Encoded protein: CASSEGPFEQFF.

This clonotype was picked up a small number of times. The chain couples TRBV7-2 to TRBJ2-2; D gene uncertain. Trimming pared 5 bases from V and 1 base from J, leaving 14 bases between. This CDR3 has 16 residues. The germline CDR1 and CDR2 sequences are SGHTA and FQGNSA. CDR3 amino acids: CASSPRPIQNTGELFF. In DNA, the CDR3 is TGTGCCAGCAGCCCCAGGCCCATACAGAACACCGGGGAGCTGTTTTTT.

At least ten counts were recorded for this clonotype. The V gene is TRBV6-1, the J gene TRBJ2-7; D unclear. V lost 11 bases and J lost 0, with 11 bases in between. This CDR3 spans 12 amino acids. CDR1 MNHNS and CDR2 SASEGT come from the germline V gene. The CDR3 sequence is CAVGRSSYEQYF. CDR3 nucleotide sequence: TGTGCCGTCGGACGGAGCTCCTACGAGCAGTACTTC.

This chain links TRBV20-1 with TRBJ2-5; 11 bases line up with TRBD2. The CDR3 has 15 amino acids. CDR1 DFQATT and CDR2 SNEGSKA come from the germline V gene (reference sequence). Trimming at V came to 4 bases and at J to 5 bases, leaving 9 bases not matched to a gene. The CDR3 region has the DNA TGCAGTGCTACAATTAGGACTAGCGGGCGGGAGACCCAGTACTTC. This sequence encodes CSATIRTSGRETQYF.

The chain links TRBV15 to TRBJ2-5, with 8 bases that match TRBD2. The ends lost 3 bases at V and 5 bases at J; junction bases unmatched: 11. The CDR3 runs 16 residues. Germline V gene lookup returns CDR1 LNHNV and CDR2 YYDKDF (reference sequence). The CDR3 DNA is TGTGCCACCAGCAGGGGTAGCGGGGTCTCCGGGGAGACCCAGTACTTC. Protein sequence: CATSRGSGVSGETQYF.

This clonotype was found many times. The rearrangement uses TRBV12-3 or TRBV12-4 and TRBJ1-5; D not resolved. V was trimmed by 2 bases and J by 1 base, leaving 6 bases between them. The length of the CDR3 is 14 residues. This CDR3 is CASSLQGSNQPQHF. The CDR3 coding sequence is TGTGCCAGCAGTTTACAAGGGAGCAATCAGCCCCAGCATTTT.

The rearrangement uses TRBV5-6 and TRBJ1-6; TRBD1 might be the D (5 bases). This CDR3 region has 14 residues. The germline V and J ends were trimmed by 3 bases and 6 bases, with 10 bases remaining between them. CDR1 SGHDT and CDR2 YYEEEE come from the germline V gene. DNA for the CDR3: TGTGCCAGCAGCTGGGGCAGAGGTAATTCACCCCTCCACTTT. Its protein is CASSWGRGNSPLHF.

The V and J genes are TRBV4-1 and TRBJ2-3; 12 bases fit TRBD2. The CDR3 consists of 19 residues. V was pared by 3 bases and J by 2 bases, with 12 bases of the junction left unmatched. Germline V gene lookup returns CDR1 MGHRA and CDR2 YSYEKL. The CDR3 nucleotides are TGCGCCAGCAGCCAGGGGATGGCTAGCGGGGGGGGAATCACAGATACGCAGTATTTT. Translating it yields CASSQGMASGGGITDTQYF.

The rearrangement links TRBV4-3 to TRBJ1-4; 8 bases align to TRBD1. Germline lookup yields CDR1 LGHNA and CDR2 YSLEER. With 5 bases clipped from V and 8 bases from J, the junction kept 4 bases outside the gene matches. The CDR3 totals 13 residues. The CDR3 DNA follows: TGCGCCAGCAGCGCAGGGGGCGTCGAAAAACTGTTTTTT. It translates to CASSAGGVEKLFF.

The chain is built from TRBV29-1 and TRBJ2-4; D not certain. The CDR3 extends over 17 amino acids. The V and J ends lost 0 bases and 0 bases respectively, with 15 bases between them. Per the germline V gene, CDR1 is SQVTM and CDR2 is ANQGSEA. CDR3 sequence: CSVEDLGQQRAKNIQYF. Here the CDR3 DNA reads TGCAGCGTTGAAGATCTGGGCCAACAAAGAGCCAAAAACATTCAGTACTTC.

In its sample, this clonotype was seen a few times. J is TRBJ2-7 and V is TRBV29-1; D tentatively reads TRBD1 or TRBD2 (5 bases each). This CDR3 has 12 amino acids. CDR1 SQVTM and CDR2 ANQGSEA come from the germline V gene. Trimming took off 3 bases at V and 5 bases at J, with 11 bases between the two ends. CDR3 sequence: CSVEGVGDEQYF. CDR3 nucleotide sequence: TGCAGCGTTGAGGGGGTGGGGGACGAGCAGTACTTC.

This clonotype was recorded many times. V and J are TRBV6-2 or TRBV6-3 and TRBJ1-4; no reliable D call. The CDR3 contains 17 residues. Trimming took off 4 bases at V and 2 bases at J, with 17 bases between the two ends. Per germline, CDR1 MNHEY and CDR2 SVGEGT. This CDR3 is CASSSPSTNSTNEKLFF. The DNA for the CDR3 is TGTGCCAGCAGTTCCCCCAGCACGAATTCCACTAATGAAAAACTGTTTTTT.

This clonotype was seen more than once but under ten times. V gene TRBV7-2 combines with J gene TRBJ2-6; 7 bases are a match to TRBD2. Germline CDR1 and CDR2: SGHTA and FQGNSA. The trim removed 4 bases at V and 4 bases at J, leaving 4 bases unmatched. CDR3 length: 15 amino acids. The CDR3 region has the DNA TGTGCCAGCAGCTATGGGGGGGGAGGGGCCAACGTCCTGACTTTC. Translated, it gives CASSYGGGGANVLTF.

This clonotype was counted at least ten times. The rearrangement links TRBV7-2 to TRBJ2-7; D is ambiguous. The CDR3 is 15 amino acids. V was clipped by 0 bases and J by 4 bases, with 13 bases between them. CDR1 SGHTA and CDR2 FQGNSA come from the germline V gene. CDR3 loop: CASSLAAPVRYEQYF. CDR3 coding DNA: TGTGCCAGCAGCTTAGCCGCGCCAGTCAGATACGAGCAGTACTTC.

This clonotype turned up a few times. The rearrangement links TRBV10-3 to TRBJ2-5; D not certain. Trimming took off 6 bases at V and 3 bases at J, with 8 bases between the two ends. Germline lookup yields CDR1 ENHRY and CDR2 SYGVKD. This CDR3 has 12 residues. The CDR3 is CAISRSEETQYF. CDR3 nucleotide sequence: TGTGCCATCAGCCGGTCGGAAGAGACCCAGTACTTC.

This clonotype was observed a handful of times. V and J are TRBV12-3 or TRBV12-4 and TRBJ2-7; D is unresolved. Trimming cost V 3 bases and J 3 bases, with 12 bases left between them. This CDR3 has 14 amino acids. The CDR3 DNA reads TGTGCCAGCAGTTTCGTCGGGCCTGACTACGAGCAGTACTTC. Translating gives CASSFVGPDYEQYF.

In its sample, this clonotype was seen many times. The V and J genes are TRBV4-1 and TRBJ2-1; D call uncertain. There are 14 residues in the CDR3. V lost 1 base and J lost 6, with 10 bases in between. Germline V gene data show CDR1 as MGHRA and CDR2 as YSYEKL. The CDR3 region has the DNA TGCGCCAGCAGCCAAGTTGTAGCCAGCAATGAGCAGTTCTTC. It encodes CASSQVVASNEQFF.

This clonotype came up a few times. The J gene is TRBJ2-1, the V gene TRBV7-6, with 10 nucleotides matching TRBD2. The V segment lost 0 bases and the J segment 2 bases; nucleotides outside the gene matches: 16. This CDR3 region has 21 residues. From germline, CDR1 is SGHVS and CDR2 FNYEAQ. CDR3 amino acids: CASSLARWTSGERETYNEQFF. In DNA form, the CDR3 reads TGTGCCAGCAGCTTAGCCCGTTGGACTAGCGGAGAGAGGGAAACCTACAATGAGCAGTTCTTC.

The V and J genes are TRBV4-2 and TRBJ2-7, with TRBD2 identical over 8 bases. J gave up 3 bases and V 0 bases, and 10 bases lay outside the gene matches. Germline assignment: CDR1 LGHNA and CDR2 YNFKEQ. The CDR3 spans 17 residues. The CDR3 spells CASSQDSITSGVYEQYF. The CDR3 DNA is TGTGCCAGCAGCCAAGATTCGATCACTAGCGGAGTCTACGAGCAGTACTTC.